Each of the 17 T cell receptor beta chains below was sequenced from the same sample in a study of CD8+CD57+ T cells in acquired aplastic anemia. Profiling that covered TCR beta VDJ and CDR3 relied on genomic DNA as its template. TCRdb itself ran the reads through MiXCR, one entry per CDR3 protein. The profile shows approximately 470,000 distinct CDR3 sequences, roughly 34% of them singletons. Selection for sequencing was limited to patients who had shown CD8+CD57+ cell expansion by flow cytometry. The sample taken for sequencing was sorted CD4+, CD8+, or CD8+CD57+ T cells (not recorded which) from PBMCs. The source of these receptors is a human donor with aplastic anemia.

To note about this clonotype: As the CDR3 is not closed by the conserved phenylalanine or tryptophan, this likely results from a read error. The rearrangement links TRBV12-3 or TRBV12-4 to TRBJ1-2; D gene unclear. The CDR3 contains 12 residues. The V and J ends lost 5 bases and 6 bases respectively, with 10 bases between them. The DNA of the CDR3 is TGTGCCAGCAGTCTACCGGGTAATGGCTACACCCTC. It yields the protein CASSLPGNGYTL.

The J gene is TRBJ2-3, the V gene TRBV2; D is unclear. The CDR3 loop spans 15 amino acids. Germline V CDR1 and CDR2: SNHLY, FYNNEI. Trimming stripped 2 bases from V and 0 bases from J, with 9 bases between. DNA for the CDR3: TGTGCCAGCAGTGAAAACGGTGCAAGCACAGATACGCAGTATTTT. Protein: CASSENGASTDTQYF.

As for this clonotype: The conserved phenylalanine or tryptophan is not found at the CDR3 terminus, so this likely reflects a read error. This chain uses TRBV6-1 with TRBJ1-2; weak D call: TRBD1 (6 bases). Trimming took 7 bases from V and 7 from J, leaving 25 bases between them. CDR1 is MNHNS, CDR2 SASEGT, per germline. This CDR3 is 16 amino acids long. The CDR3 nucleotides read TGTGCCAGCACCAACAGGGACTTTACCGGTTTCCGTGGCTACACCTCC. It yields the protein CASTNRDFTGFRGYTS.

This clonotype was seen more than once but under ten times. The J gene is TRBJ2-5, the V gene TRBV5-6; 7 nucleotides match TRBD2. CDR1 and CDR2 from the germline V gene are SGHDT and YYEEEE. This CDR3 is 15 amino acids long. The ends lost 2 bases at V and 5 bases at J; junction bases unmatched: 9. The DNA for the CDR3 is TGTGCCAGCAGCTTCGCTAGCGGCCACTCGGAGACCCAGTACTTC. As protein: CASSFASGHSETQYF. The full variable domain, with the rest looked up from reference TRBV5-6 and TRBJ2-5, is DAGVTQSPTHLIKTRGQQVTLRCSPKSGHDTVSWYQQALGQGPQFIFQYYEEEERQRGNFPDRFSGHQFPNYSSELNVNALLLGDSALYLCASSFASGHSETQYFGPGTRLLVL.

With respect to this clonotype: Germline is not matched at one junction end, which may reflect a read error. This chain links TRBV7-9 with TRBJ2-1; D unresolved. Germline-derived CDR1 and CDR2 are SEHNR and FQNEAQ (reference sequence). The CDR3 spans 13 residues. The CDR3 sequence is CASSLEGRDEQFF. The CDR3 DNA reads as TGTGCCAGCAGCTTAGAAGGCAGAGATGAGCAGTTTTTC.

In its sample, this clonotype was seen many times. The V gene is TRBV7-6, the J gene TRBJ1-1; unclear D gene. Trimming stripped 7 bases from V and 0 bases from J, with 9 bases between. The CDR3 has 13 amino acids. Germline lookup yields CDR1 SGHVS and CDR2 FNYEAQ. The CDR3 DNA is TGTGCCAGCACTGACCGTATGAACACTGAAGCTTTCTTT. Its translation: CASTDRMNTEAFF. The complete variable domain, with remaining parts taken from reference TRBV7-6 and TRBJ1-1, reads GAGVSQSPRYKVTKRGQDVALRCDPISGHVSLYWYRQALGQGPEFLTYFNYEAQQDKSGLPNDRFSAERPEGSISTLTIQRTEQRDSAMYRCASTDRMNTEAFFGQGTRLTVV.

This clonotype came up many times. This sequence joins TRBV10-3 and TRBJ1-1; D is undetermined. Germline V lookup: CDR1 ENHRY, CDR2 SYGVKD. CDR3 length: 14 residues. Trimming took off 4 bases at V and 1 base at J, with 10 bases between the two ends. The CDR3 here is CAISGWAGNTEAFF. As DNA, the CDR3 is TGTGCCATCAGTGGATGGGCAGGGAACACTGAAGCTTTCTTT.

As for this clonotype: Being one base from a much bigger clone, this may be a read error. V usage is TRBV6-2 or TRBV6-3 and J usage is TRBJ1-5; D possibly corresponds to TRBD1 (5 bases). The ends were cut back, 7 bases at V and 1 base at J, with 11 bases in the middle. Germline loops: CDR1 MNHEY, CDR2 SVGEGT. The CDR3 is 14 residues long. The CDR3 DNA follows: TGTGCCAGCAAACCACAGGCCAGCAATCAGCCCCAGCATTTT. This sequence encodes CASKPQASNQPQHF.

The chain uses TRBV7-9 and TRBJ2-1; TRBD1 matches at 8 bases. Germline loops: CDR1 SEHNR, CDR2 FQNEAQ (reference sequence). V lost 6 bases, J lost 6 bases, and 10 bases stayed unmatched. The CDR3 consists of 15 residues. CDR3 amino acids: CASSPTGGMSNEQFF. The CDR3 nucleotides are TGTGCCAGCAGTCCTACAGGGGGAATGTCCAATGAGCAGTTCTTC.

This clonotype was picked up one time. The gene calls are TRBV10-3 and TRBJ2-5, with a tentative D call TRBD2 (6 bases). The CDR3 has 13 residues. Germline lookup yields CDR1 ENHRY and CDR2 SYGVKD. V gave up 6 bases and J gave up 4 bases, with 12 bases separating them. CDR3 in amino acids: CAISDGGTETQYF. In DNA, the CDR3 is TGTGCCATCAGCGACGGCGGGACAGAGACCCAGTACTTC.

This clonotype was seen repeatedly, ten times or more. This chain links TRBV20-1 with TRBJ1-2, with D unclear. The V end lost 3 bases, the J end lost 2 bases, and 13 bases lay between the germline ends. Germline V lookup: CDR1 DFQATT, CDR2 SNEGSKA (reference sequence). CDR3 size: 14 residues. The DNA of the CDR3 is TGCAGTGCTAGGGGTAGGACGGAGAACTATGGCTACACCTTC. It yields the protein CSARGRTENYGYTF.

Points on this clonotype: This may come from a read error, since a much larger clone is one base off. The chain combines TRBV5-1 with TRBJ1-2; TRBD1 matches 9 bases. The germline CDR1 and CDR2 sequences are SGHRS and YFSETQ. CDR3 length: 14 amino acids. DNA for the CDR3: TGCGACAGCACTGACTCGGGACAGGGAGATGGCTACACCTTC. Translation: CDSTDSGQGDGYTF.

V gene TRBV6-1 combines with J gene TRBJ2-2; the match to TRBD1 covers 10 bases. The J segment lost 6 bases and the V segment lost 7 bases, leaving 11 bases of the junction unmatched. Germline-derived CDR1 and CDR2 are MNHNS and SASEGT. This CDR3 comprises 16 residues. The chain's CDR3 is CASTKTGGQYAGELFF. In DNA, the CDR3 is TGTGCCAGCACCAAGACAGGGGGCCAATATGCCGGGGAGCTGTTTTTT.

This clonotype was observed a few times. The chain employs TRBV4-3 and TRBJ2-5, with TRBD2 identical over 14 bases. This CDR3 is built from 18 residues. CDR1 is LGHNA, CDR2 YSLEER, per germline. J lost 4 bases, V lost 1 base, and 8 bases had no gene match. CDR3 sequence reads: CASSQGMTSGGVVETQYF. CDR3 DNA sequence: TGCGCCAGCAGCCAAGGGATGACTAGCGGGGGGGTAGTAGAGACCCAGTACTTC.

This clonotype has ten or more counts. The chain has TRBV12-3 or TRBV12-4 and TRBJ1-6; D remains ambiguous. The CDR3 length is 14 residues. Between the trimmed V and J ends, which lost 7 bases and 6 bases, there was a span of 13 bases. The CDR3 protein is CASTYGRFNSPLHF. The CDR3 nucleotides are TGTGCCAGCACTTATGGACGGTTTAATTCACCCCTCCACTTT.

J is TRBJ2-6 and V is TRBV5-1; no firm D call. V was cut by 0 bases and J by 0 bases, with 4 bases left in between. The CDR3 sequence is 15 residues long. Germline-derived CDR1 and CDR2 are SGHRS and YFSETQ. CDR3 region: CASSLDNSGANVLTF. CDR3 DNA: TGCGCCAGCAGCTTGGACAACTCTGGGGCCAACGTCCTGACTTTC.

This clonotype was counted ten times or more. The chain employs TRBV2 and TRBJ1-5, with a possible D match to TRBD1 (5 bases). The V end was cut by 1 base, the J end by 2 bases, with 9 bases between. Germline CDR1 reads SNHLY; CDR2 reads FYNNEI. The CDR3 loop spans 15 amino acids. The CDR3 bases are TGTGCCAGCAGTGAAGGGGGGGTCGGCAATCAGCCCCAGCATTTT. This translates into CASSEGGVGNQPQHF.